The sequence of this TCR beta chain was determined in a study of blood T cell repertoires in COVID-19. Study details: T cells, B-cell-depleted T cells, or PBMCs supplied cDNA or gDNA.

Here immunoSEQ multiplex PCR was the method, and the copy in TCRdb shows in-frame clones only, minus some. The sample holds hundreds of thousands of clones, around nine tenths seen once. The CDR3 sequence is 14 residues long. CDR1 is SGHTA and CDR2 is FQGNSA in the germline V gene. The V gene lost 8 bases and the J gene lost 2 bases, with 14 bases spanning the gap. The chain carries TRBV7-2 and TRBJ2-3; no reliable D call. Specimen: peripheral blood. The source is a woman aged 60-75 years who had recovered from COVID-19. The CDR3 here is CASLWHATTDTQYF. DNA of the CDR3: TGTGCCAGCCTCTGGCATGCAACCACAGATACGCAGTATTTT.